This T cell receptor (beta chain) was captured in a study of blood T cell repertoires in COVID-19. Study information: Collection of acute and convalescent COVID-19 samples took place in the United States, Italy and Spain. Sources were T cells, B-cell-depleted T cells, or PBMCs; the material itself was cDNA or gDNA.

V was trimmed by 1 base and J by 8 bases, leaving 14 bases between them. This CDR3 is 15 amino acids long. Germline V gives CDR1 MGHDK, CDR2 SYGVNS. In the source study's methods: The assay estimated nucleated cells by amplifying reference gene primers. TCRdb's table, derived via immunoSEQ multiplex PCR, lists solely in-frame clones and lacks some. V, J and clone size are taken as reported in that table, and D and trimming were inferred from the DNA itself. The repertoire includes about 46,000 clones, roughly 88% of them detected once, and 9.5% to 15% sits in the top ten. This sequence was found in a human donor with active COVID-19. The donor label of this sample is uncertain. The sequenced sample was peripheral blood. The rearrangement links TRBV25-1 to TRBJ1-4, with a tentative D call TRBD1 (5 bases). CDR3 loop: CASSESKAGNEKLFF. Written as DNA, the CDR3 is TGTGCCAGCAGTGAATCGAAGGCAGGGAACGAAAAACTGTTTTTT.